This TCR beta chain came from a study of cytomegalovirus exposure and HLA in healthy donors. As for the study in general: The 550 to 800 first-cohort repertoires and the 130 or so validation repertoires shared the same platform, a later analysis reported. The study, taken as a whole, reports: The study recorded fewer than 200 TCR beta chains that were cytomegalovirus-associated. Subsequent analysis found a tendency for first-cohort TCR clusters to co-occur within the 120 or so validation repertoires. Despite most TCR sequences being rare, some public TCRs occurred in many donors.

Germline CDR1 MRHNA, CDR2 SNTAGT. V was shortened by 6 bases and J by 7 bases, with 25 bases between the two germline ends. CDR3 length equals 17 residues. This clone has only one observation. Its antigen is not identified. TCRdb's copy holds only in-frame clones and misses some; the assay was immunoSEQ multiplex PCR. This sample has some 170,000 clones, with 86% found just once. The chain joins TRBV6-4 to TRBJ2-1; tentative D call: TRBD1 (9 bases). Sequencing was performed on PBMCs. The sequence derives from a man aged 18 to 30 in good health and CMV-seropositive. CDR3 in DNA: TGTGCCAGCAGGACGGGGGGGGACAGGGACAGGGTGAATGAGCAGTTCTTC. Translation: CASRTGGDRDRVNEQFF.